These T cell receptor beta chains were read from a single sample in a study of CXCR3-negative and CXCR3-positive naive CD8 T cells. Using the 5' RACE reads, TCRdb records one entry per CDR3 protein without DNA. The listing contains approximately 120,000 distinct CDR3 sequences. The source material was naive CXCR3+ CD8+ T cells from blood. The receptors originated from a human donor in good health. Some clones in this sample may be carry-over from other donors' samples. The CDR3 runs from the conserved cysteine through the conserved F or W. The order of the fields is J gene, CDR3 length, V gene, CDR3 protein.

j_call: TRBJ2-1
cdr3_length: 14
v_call: TRBV6-1
cdr3_aa: CASSDVGSYNEQFF

j_call: TRBJ2-3
cdr3_length: 13
v_call: TRBV7-9
cdr3_aa: CASSTTAGYTQYF

j_call: TRBJ2-7
cdr3_length: 14
v_call: TRBV20-1
cdr3_aa: CSARDLGGVYEQYF

j_call: TRBJ2-7
cdr3_length: 15
v_call: TRBV7-9
cdr3_aa: CASSSVGQVPYEQYF

j_call: TRBJ2-5
cdr3_length: 16
v_call: TRBV7-4
cdr3_aa: CASSLSLAGNQETQYF

j_call: TRBJ2-1
cdr3_length: 14
v_call: TRBV7-6
cdr3_aa: CACSFPGALNEQFF

j_call: TRBJ2-7
cdr3_length: 13
v_call: TRBV28
cdr3_aa: CASSLLRGDEQYF

j_call: TRBJ1-2
cdr3_length: 14
v_call: TRBV7-2
cdr3_aa: CASSLPGKQYGYTF

j_call: TRBJ2-7
cdr3_length: 12
v_call: TRBV7-6
cdr3_aa: CASSLDRGEQYF

j_call: TRBJ2-6
cdr3_length: 15
v_call: TRBV5-6
cdr3_aa: CASSHRVSGANVLTF

j_call: TRBJ2-5
cdr3_length: 15
v_call: TRBV5-4
cdr3_aa: CASSLEGLAAETQYF

j_call: TRBJ2-1
cdr3_length: 16
v_call: TRBV7-9
cdr3_aa: CASSLTGGRRMNEQFF

j_call: TRBJ2-1
cdr3_length: 15
v_call: TRBV19
cdr3_aa: CASSIVTGGYNEQFF

j_call: TRBJ1-6
cdr3_length: 15
v_call: TRBV7-8
cdr3_aa: CASSLTGQPNSPLHF

j_call: TRBJ2-7
cdr3_length: 15
v_call: TRBV5-1
cdr3_aa: CASSLGVRSSYEQYF

j_call: TRBJ2-3
cdr3_length: 13
v_call: TRBV15
cdr3_aa: CATTDDYTDTQYF

j_call: TRBJ1-2
cdr3_length: 17
v_call: TRBV7-9
cdr3_aa: CASSRISGFETNYGYTF

j_call: TRBJ2-7
cdr3_length: 11
v_call: TRBV7-2
cdr3_aa: CARLTGSEQYF

j_call: TRBJ2-7
cdr3_length: 15
v_call: TRBV6-2/TRBV6-3
cdr3_aa: CASSYDPGLSYEQYF

j_call: TRBJ2-1
cdr3_length: 14
v_call: TRBV6-4
cdr3_aa: CASSDGRSYNEQFF

j_call: TRBJ2-7
cdr3_length: 16
v_call: TRBV10-3
cdr3_aa: CAASWRDLDLTGEQYF

j_call: TRBJ2-2
cdr3_length: 13
v_call: TRBV20-1
cdr3_aa: CSAPRDDTGELFF

j_call: TRBJ2-3
cdr3_length: 16
v_call: TRBV29-1
cdr3_aa: CSVEDYGDRSTDTQYF

j_call: TRBJ2-7
cdr3_length: 13
v_call: TRBV16
cdr3_aa: CASSFVTGLEQYF

j_call: TRBJ2-7
cdr3_length: 17
v_call: TRBV2
cdr3_aa: CASSGVAGTGLPYEQYF

j_call: TRBJ2-1
cdr3_length: 16
v_call: TRBV5-1
cdr3_aa: CASSLGGLSSYNEQFF

j_call: TRBJ2-7
cdr3_length: 16
v_call: TRBV2
cdr3_aa: CASSDDRTSGTYEQYF

j_call: TRBJ2-1
cdr3_length: 16
v_call: TRBV11-3
cdr3_aa: CASSSDRVRNGNEQLF

j_call: TRBJ2-1
cdr3_length: 13
v_call: TRBV28
cdr3_aa: CASSLISSVEQFF

j_call: TRBJ2-2
cdr3_length: 14
v_call: TRBV29-1
cdr3_aa: CSVDAGIGIGELFF

j_call: TRBJ2-5
cdr3_length: 14
v_call: TRBV7-9
cdr3_aa: CASSLVSGEETQYF

j_call: TRBJ2-1
cdr3_length: 16
v_call: TRBV12-3/TRBV12-4
cdr3_aa: CASSFLVPTVDNEQFF

j_call: TRBJ2-7
cdr3_length: 14
v_call: TRBV12-3/TRBV12-4
cdr3_aa: CASCQEVFACEQYF

j_call: TRBJ2-1
cdr3_length: 13
v_call: TRBV29-1
cdr3_aa: CSLLGQQYNEQFF

j_call: TRBJ2-3
cdr3_length: 15
v_call: TRBV15
cdr3_aa: CATSSRGPGTDTQYF

j_call: TRBJ1-1
cdr3_length: 14
v_call: TRBV28
cdr3_aa: CASSPDRSRTEAFF

j_call: TRBJ2-7
cdr3_length: 15
v_call: TRBV20-1
cdr3_aa: CSAGDPGQGLYAQYF

j_call: TRBJ1-1
cdr3_length: 15
v_call: TRBV12-5
cdr3_aa: CASGLFSRGLTEAFF

j_call: TRBJ2-7
cdr3_length: 14
v_call: TRBV7-9
cdr3_aa: CASSQPLAGYEQYF

j_call: TRBJ2-5
cdr3_length: 15
v_call: TRBV7-9
cdr3_aa: CASSHSRTGDETQYF

j_call: TRBJ2-1
cdr3_length: 13
v_call: TRBV12-3/TRBV12-4
cdr3_aa: CASSGTSLNEQFF

j_call: TRBJ1-1
cdr3_length: 13
v_call: TRBV6-2/TRBV6-3
cdr3_aa: CASSGGINTEAFF

j_call: TRBJ2-1
cdr3_length: 15
v_call: TRBV11-3
cdr3_aa: CASSLDWTPGAEQFF

j_call: TRBJ2-7
cdr3_length: 13
v_call: TRBV11-2
cdr3_aa: CASSPAGPFEQYF

j_call: TRBJ2-1
cdr3_length: 14
v_call: TRBV5-5
cdr3_aa: CASSPMYSVDEQFF

j_call: TRBJ2-7
cdr3_length: 14
v_call: TRBV6-6
cdr3_aa: CASSWSGGPYEQYF

j_call: TRBJ2-7
cdr3_length: 15
v_call: TRBV28
cdr3_aa: CASSMASGATYEQYF

j_call: TRBJ2-3
cdr3_length: 15
v_call: TRBV15
cdr3_aa: CATSVTAPHTDTQYF

j_call: TRBJ2-7
cdr3_length: 14
v_call: TRBV11-2
cdr3_aa: CASSLVGIGYEQYF

j_call: TRBJ2-3
cdr3_length: 15
v_call: TRBV29-1
cdr3_aa: CSGVPGQEFTDTQYF

j_call: TRBJ1-1
cdr3_length: 12
v_call: TRBV28
cdr3_aa: CASSYNQGEAFF

j_call: TRBJ2-1
cdr3_length: 16
v_call: TRBV27
cdr3_aa: CASSSPSEGSYNEQFF

j_call: TRBJ2-7
cdr3_length: 14
v_call: TRBV29-1
cdr3_aa: CSVVPLGQGGEQYF

j_call: TRBJ2-7
cdr3_length: 16
v_call: TRBV10-2
cdr3_aa: CASSAHPSGSFYEQYF

j_call: TRBJ2-7
cdr3_length: 18
v_call: TRBV5-1
cdr3_aa: CASSLRIGLAGGGYEQYF

j_call: TRBJ2-6
cdr3_length: 17
v_call: TRBV10-2
cdr3_aa: CASIRDPVSSGANVLTF

j_call: TRBJ2-3
cdr3_length: 13
v_call: TRBV2
cdr3_aa: CASSTTLQDTQYF

j_call: TRBJ1-1
cdr3_length: 17
v_call: TRBV21-1
cdr3_aa: CASSYTGVLNMNTEAFF

j_call: TRBJ2-1
cdr3_length: 14
v_call: TRBV7-9
cdr3_aa: CASTGTGGYNEQFF

j_call: TRBJ2-1
cdr3_length: 15
v_call: TRBV28
cdr3_aa: CASSFWLTEYNEQFF